The rows below give T cell receptor beta chains drawn from one sample of a study of control samples from healthy donors and cancer patients. Method: immunoSEQ multiplex PCR; TCRdb's copy keeps in-frame clones and lacks some. The table shows over 150,000 clones, with roughly 89% occurring only once. The sample consisted of blood. The receptor set was obtained from a woman between 50 and 59 years old in good health. Both conserved end residues are part of each CDR3. A D gene is named only where the DNA matches it firmly. Clone size, where shown, is once, few, many, or a class for clones that have expanded.

v_gene: TRBV6-5
len: 15
j_gene: TRBJ1-1
abundance: NA
d_gene: NA
CDR3nt: TGTGCCAGCAGTTACAACCAGGGAGTCGGTACTGAAGCTTTCTTT
CDR3aa: CASSYNQGVGTEAFF

v_gene: TRBV7-6
len: 14
j_gene: TRBJ1-3
abundance: NA
d_gene: NA
CDR3nt: TGTGCCAGCAGCTCAACAGGGAGGGGAAACACCATATATTTT
CDR3aa: CASSSTGRGNTIYF

v_gene: TRBV5-1
len: 11
j_gene: TRBJ1-1
abundance: NA
d_gene: NA
CDR3nt: TGCGCCAGCAGCTTGGGGATTGAAGCTTTCTTT
CDR3aa: CASSLGIEAFF

v_gene: TRBV3-1/TRBV3-2
len: 19
j_gene: TRBJ1-2
abundance: NA
d_gene: TRBD1
CDR3nt: TGTGCCAGCAGCCGATTCCAGGGGGGACAGGGGACCTCTAACTATGGCTACACCTTC
CDR3aa: CASSRFQGGQGTSNYGYTF

v_gene: TRBV3-1/TRBV3-2
len: 17
j_gene: TRBJ2-5
abundance: NA
d_gene: NA
CDR3nt: TGTGCCAGCACCCCAAGGACTGGCGGGGCCAAGGGAGAGACCCAGTACTTC
CDR3aa: CASTPRTGGAKGETQYF

v_gene: TRBV5-5
len: 11
j_gene: TRBJ2-7
abundance: NA
d_gene: NA
CDR3nt: TGTGCCAGCAGTTTCTCCTACGAGCAGTACTTC
CDR3aa: CASSFSYEQYF

v_gene: TRBV5-1
len: 15
j_gene: TRBJ1-3
abundance: few
d_gene: NA
CDR3nt: TGCGCCAGCAGCTTGGGTCAGGGGCCAGGAAACACCATATATTTT
CDR3aa: CASSLGQGPGNTIYF

v_gene: TRBV24-1
len: 16
j_gene: TRBJ2-1
abundance: once
d_gene: NA
CDR3nt: TGTGCCACCAGTGACACTACAGGGTCTCTATACAATGAGCAGTTCTTC
CDR3aa: CATSDTTGSLYNEQFF

v_gene: TRBV7-8
len: 13
j_gene: TRBJ2-2
abundance: NA
d_gene: NA
CDR3nt: TGTGCCCCCCTTCCCCGTGGGGCTGGGGAGCTGTTTTTT
CDR3aa: CAPLPRGAGELFF

v_gene: TRBV11-2
len: 16
j_gene: TRBJ2-1
abundance: once
d_gene: TRBD1
CDR3nt: TGTGCCAGCAGCCCTCTGAGGGGGCCAAATTACAATGAGCAGTTCTTC
CDR3aa: CASSPLRGPNYNEQFF

v_gene: TRBV9
len: 16
j_gene: TRBJ1-1
abundance: NA
d_gene: TRBD1
CDR3nt: TGTGCCAGCAGCGTTTCTACAGGGGGGTTGGACACTGAAGCTTTCTTT
CDR3aa: CASSVSTGGLDTEAFF

v_gene: TRBV24-1
len: 14
j_gene: TRBJ1-1
abundance: NA
d_gene: NA
CDR3nt: TGTGCCACCAGTGACTCGGGAGAACTTAATGAAGCTTTCTTT
CDR3aa: CATSDSGELNEAFF

v_gene: TRBV9
len: 12
j_gene: TRBJ2-3
abundance: once
d_gene: NA
CDR3nt: TGTGCCAGCAGCGGTAACTCAGATACGCAGTATTTT
CDR3aa: CASSGNSDTQYF

v_gene: TRBV7-2
len: 15
j_gene: TRBJ2-3
abundance: NA
d_gene: NA
CDR3nt: TGTGCCAGCAGCTTAGCGGGGACACGCACAGATACGCAGTATTTT
CDR3aa: CASSLAGTRTDTQYF

v_gene: TRBV4-1
len: 17
j_gene: TRBJ2-1
abundance: NA
d_gene: TRBD2
CDR3nt: TGCGCCAGCAGCCAAGATCGGGGAGGGAGCTCCTACAATGAGCAGTTCTTC
CDR3aa: CASSQDRGGSSYNEQFF

v_gene: TRBV29-1
len: 10
j_gene: TRBJ2-4
abundance: NA
d_gene: NA
CDR3nt: TGCAGCGTTGCATTAAACATTCAGTACTTC
CDR3aa: CSVALNIQYF

v_gene: TRBV6-2/TRBV6-3
len: 12
j_gene: TRBJ2-3
abundance: few
d_gene: NA
CDR3nt: TGTGCCAGCAGCCTCCGCCCGAATACGCAGTATTTT
CDR3aa: CASSLRPNTQYF

v_gene: TRBV7-6
len: 16
j_gene: TRBJ1-2
abundance: few
d_gene: NA
CDR3nt: TGTGCCAGCAGCTTACAACAGGGCCTAACTAACTATGGCTACACCTTC
CDR3aa: CASSLQQGLTNYGYTF

v_gene: TRBV18
len: 14
j_gene: TRBJ1-1
abundance: NA
d_gene: TRBD1
CDR3nt: TGTGCCAGCTCTCCCGCAGGGGGGGGAGGTGAAGCTTTCTTT
CDR3aa: CASSPAGGGGEAFF

v_gene: TRBV25-1
len: 15
j_gene: TRBJ2-1
abundance: NA
d_gene: TRBD2
CDR3nt: TGTGCCAGCAGTGAATCGGGAGGGTACGCTGATGAGCAGTTCTTC
CDR3aa: CASSESGGYADEQFF

v_gene: TRBV28
len: 17
j_gene: TRBJ1-2
abundance: NA
d_gene: NA
CDR3nt: TGTGCCAGCAGTTTAATAAATCGTCAAATCCCTAACTATGGCTACACCTTC
CDR3aa: CASSLINRQIPNYGYTF

v_gene: TRBV7-9
len: 14
j_gene: TRBJ2-7
abundance: few
d_gene: NA
CDR3nt: TGTGCCAGCAGCCACAGGACAGCGAACTACGAGCAGTACTTC
CDR3aa: CASSHRTANYEQYF

v_gene: TRBV24-1
len: 15
j_gene: TRBJ1-4
abundance: NA
d_gene: TRBD1
CDR3nt: TGTGCCACCAGTGAGGGACAGGCGAAAAATGAAAAACTGTTTTTT
CDR3aa: CATSEGQAKNEKLFF

v_gene: TRBV11-3
len: 13
j_gene: TRBJ2-4
abundance: NA
d_gene: NA
CDR3nt: TGTGCCAGCAGCTTAGGTGTGTCCGGCATTCAGTACTTC
CDR3aa: CASSLGVSGIQYF

v_gene: TRBV7-2
len: 15
j_gene: TRBJ2-7
abundance: NA
d_gene: NA
CDR3nt: TGTGCCAGCAGCTTAACCGGGGTGAACTCCTACGAGCAGTACTTC
CDR3aa: CASSLTGVNSYEQYF

v_gene: TRBV5-1
len: 15
j_gene: TRBJ2-7
abundance: NA
d_gene: TRBD1
CDR3nt: TGCGCCAGCAGCTTGGAGCCGGGACAGGCCTACGAGCAGTACTTC
CDR3aa: CASSLEPGQAYEQYF

v_gene: TRBV20-1
len: 16
j_gene: TRBJ1-2
abundance: NA
d_gene: NA
CDR3nt: TGCAGTGCTAGTCGGGGGAGGGGCCACCCTAACTATGGCTACACCTTC
CDR3aa: CSASRGRGHPNYGYTF

v_gene: TRBV12-3/TRBV12-4
len: 13
j_gene: TRBJ1-1
abundance: NA
d_gene: NA
CDR3nt: TGTGCCAGCAGTTTCCCCCAGGGGACTGAAGCTTTCTTT
CDR3aa: CASSFPQGTEAFF

v_gene: TRBV27
len: 13
j_gene: TRBJ1-2
abundance: NA
d_gene: NA
CDR3nt: TGTGCCAGCAGTTTCGACAGTAACTATGGCTACACCTTC
CDR3aa: CASSFDSNYGYTF

v_gene: TRBV6-2/TRBV6-3
len: 14
j_gene: TRBJ1-6
abundance: few
d_gene: NA
CDR3nt: TGTGCCAGCAGTTATAATTTCGGGAATTCACCCCTCCACTTT
CDR3aa: CASSYNFGNSPLHF

v_gene: TRBV19
len: 15
j_gene: TRBJ1-2
abundance: NA
d_gene: TRBD1
CDR3nt: TGTGCCAGTAGTCCACAGGGGGCAGGGGACTATGGCTACACCTTC
CDR3aa: CASSPQGAGDYGYTF

v_gene: TRBV11-3
len: 14
j_gene: TRBJ2-5
abundance: NA
d_gene: TRBD1
CDR3nt: TGTGCCAGCAGCTCCGGACAGGGACAAGAGACCCAGTACTTC
CDR3aa: CASSSGQGQETQYF

v_gene: TRBV7-2
len: 16
j_gene: TRBJ2-5
abundance: NA
d_gene: NA
CDR3nt: TGTGCCAGCAGCCACCTAGGAGGAGGAGGAGGGGAGACCCAGTACTTC
CDR3aa: CASSHLGGGGGETQYF

v_gene: TRBV29-1
len: 13
j_gene: TRBJ2-7
abundance: once
d_gene: TRBD1
CDR3nt: TGCAGCGTTGAAACTCGACAGGGCTACGAGCAGTACTTC
CDR3aa: CSVETRQGYEQYF

v_gene: TRBV18
len: 14
j_gene: TRBJ2-7
abundance: NA
d_gene: NA
CDR3nt: TGTGCCAGCTCGCTCGCGGACGGCTTCTACGAGCAGTACTTC
CDR3aa: CASSLADGFYEQYF

v_gene: TRBV6-6
len: 13
j_gene: TRBJ1-1
abundance: NA
d_gene: NA
CDR3nt: TGTGCCAGCAGACACGCCGATGTGGGTGAAGCTTTCTTT
CDR3aa: CASRHADVGEAFF

v_gene: TRBV5-6
len: 13
j_gene: TRBJ1-1
abundance: NA
d_gene: TRBD1
CDR3nt: TGTGCCAGCAGCTCGGGACAGCTCACTGAAGCTTTCTTT
CDR3aa: CASSSGQLTEAFF

v_gene: TRBV19
len: 14
j_gene: TRBJ1-1
abundance: NA
d_gene: NA
CDR3nt: TGTGCCAGTAGCGAGAAACGGGGTAACACTGAAGCTTTCTTT
CDR3aa: CASSEKRGNTEAFF

v_gene: TRBV28
len: 11
j_gene: TRBJ1-5
abundance: NA
d_gene: NA
CDR3nt: TGTGCCAGCAGTTTCGGACAGCCCCAGCATTTT
CDR3aa: CASSFGQPQHF

v_gene: TRBV27
len: 16
j_gene: TRBJ2-7
abundance: NA
d_gene: NA
CDR3nt: TGTGCCAGCAGTTTAGGTATTATGGGAGGTACTTACGAGCAGTACTTC
CDR3aa: CASSLGIMGGTYEQYF

v_gene: TRBV9
len: 17
j_gene: TRBJ2-3
abundance: NA
d_gene: TRBD2
CDR3nt: TGTGCCAGCAGCTTCACCGGGACTAGCGGGGGGTTAGATACGCAGTATTTT
CDR3aa: CASSFTGTSGGLDTQYF

v_gene: TRBV7-2
len: 16
j_gene: TRBJ2-3
abundance: NA
d_gene: TRBD2
CDR3nt: TGTGCCAGCAGCCCGACTGGGGGGGGTTTGGCAGATACGCAGTATTTT
CDR3aa: CASSPTGGGLADTQYF

v_gene: TRBV5-1
len: 14
j_gene: TRBJ1-1
abundance: NA
d_gene: TRBD1
CDR3nt: TGCGCCAGCAGCCCGCCGGGACAGGTGATAGAAGCTTTCTTT
CDR3aa: CASSPPGQVIEAFF

v_gene: TRBV6-4
len: 14
j_gene: TRBJ1-1
abundance: NA
d_gene: NA
CDR3nt: TGTGCCAGCAGCCCTTTCCCGGGGAACACTGAAGCTTTCTTT
CDR3aa: CASSPFPGNTEAFF

v_gene: TRBV9
len: 13
j_gene: TRBJ2-7
abundance: NA
d_gene: NA
CDR3nt: TGTGCCAGCAGCGCAGGATCCGGGGGTGAGCAGTACTTC
CDR3aa: CASSAGSGGEQYF

v_gene: TRBV5-8
len: 12
j_gene: TRBJ2-1
abundance: NA
d_gene: NA
CDR3nt: TGTGCCAGCAGCGCCGGGACACCTGAGCAGTTCTTC
CDR3aa: CASSAGTPEQFF

v_gene: TRBV15
len: 15
j_gene: TRBJ2-2
abundance: once
d_gene: NA
CDR3nt: TGTGCCACCAGCAGAGATATAGCCCGGACCGGGGAGCTGTTTTTT
CDR3aa: CATSRDIARTGELFF

v_gene: TRBV6-4
len: 14
j_gene: TRBJ2-3
abundance: once
d_gene: TRBD1
CDR3nt: TGTGCCAGCAGTCGACAGGGGGCTACAGATACGCAGTATTTT
CDR3aa: CASSRQGATDTQYF

v_gene: TRBV4-3
len: 13
j_gene: TRBJ2-6
abundance: NA
d_gene: NA
CDR3nt: TGCGCCAGCAGCCAAGACAGGGCAGACGTCCTGACTTTC
CDR3aa: CASSQDRADVLTF

v_gene: TRBV7-3
len: 16
j_gene: TRBJ1-4
abundance: NA
d_gene: NA
CDR3nt: TGTGCCAGCAGCTACCCCGGCGGGCCCGAGGGCGAAAAACTGTTTTTT
CDR3aa: CASSYPGGPEGEKLFF

v_gene: TRBV4-2
len: 15
j_gene: TRBJ1-4
abundance: NA
d_gene: NA
CDR3nt: TGTGCCAGCAGCCAAGCCCTGGGCACTAATGAAAAACTGTTTTTT
CDR3aa: CASSQALGTNEKLFF

v_gene: TRBV4-3
len: 17
j_gene: TRBJ2-1
abundance: NA
d_gene: TRBD2
CDR3nt: TGCGCCAGCAGCCAAGATTACGGCGCGGGAGTCGGCTATGAGCAGTTCTTC
CDR3aa: CASSQDYGAGVGYEQFF

v_gene: TRBV7-2
len: 16
j_gene: TRBJ2-7
abundance: NA
d_gene: NA
CDR3nt: TGTGCCAGCAGCTTAGAGACGGGAATACCATCCTACGAGCAGTACTTC
CDR3aa: CASSLETGIPSYEQYF

v_gene: TRBV7-6
len: 13
j_gene: TRBJ2-5
abundance: NA
d_gene: TRBD2
CDR3nt: TGTGCCAGCAGCTATAGCGGGAGGGAGACCCAGTACTTC
CDR3aa: CASSYSGRETQYF

v_gene: TRBV30
len: 12
j_gene: TRBJ2-7
abundance: once
d_gene: NA
CDR3nt: TGTGCCTGGCAAAGGGGGAACTACGAGCAGTACTTC
CDR3aa: CAWQRGNYEQYF